This T cell receptor beta chain was captured by sequencing in a study of identifying expanded T cells in peripheral blood. Study outcomes and limitations: Differentially abundant clones: around 1.1 between replicates, about 17 at approximately two weeks, around 19 at four. Variance in clone template counts between roughly two-week samples significantly increased with total template count across all healthy donors.

Worth noting for this clone: Its specificity is unknown.

Sequenced by immunoSEQ multiplex PCR; TCRdb stores in-frame clones only, minus some. Of more than 55,000 clones in the sample, over 75% were seen once. The germline V gene encodes CDR1 MDHEN and CDR2 SYDVKM. This CDR3 region has 13 residues. The V and J ends lost 7 bases and 8 bases respectively, with 17 bases between them. Collection occurred without any documented infections or immune events in donors. The sequence was collected from a person aged 18 to 70 in good health. The sequenced material came from blood. The chain uses TRBV28 and TRBJ1-2, with no clear D. The DNA of the CDR3 is TGTGCCAGCACACACCCGCAGCGGGGAGGCTACACCTTC. This sequence encodes CASTHPQRGGYTF.